A selection of T cell receptor beta chains follows, all from one sample in a study of molecular identifiers for immune sequencing clone quantification. TCRdb passed the PCR reads through MiXCR, listing each CDR3 protein once. The data show fewer than 350,000 distinct CDR3 sequences, 24% seen once. Material: naive CD8+ T cells from blood, with Jurkat cell RNA spiked in. The source of these receptors is a human donor in good health. Some libraries in this study had Jurkat cell RNA spiked in. Each CDR3 is given with its conserved first and last residue. The D gene is left open where the match is weak. Not all rows give a size; the values are once, few, many and, for expanded clones, a class.

V: TRBV25-1; J: TRBJ2-7; D: .; size: once; CDR3: CAGSEGNEQYF; DNA: TGTGCCGGCAGTGAAGGGAACGAGCAGTACTTC
V: TRBV7-2; J: TRBJ1-5; D: .; size: few; CDR3: CASSLDGVGAGQPQHF; DNA: TGTGCCAGCAGCTTAGACGGAGTGGGGGCCGGTCAGCCCCAGCATTTT
V: TRBV12-3/TRBV12-4; J: TRBJ2-1; D: TRBD2; size: .; CDR3: CASSPQRGEQFF; DNA: TGTGCCAGCAGTCCCCAGCGGGGTGAGCAGTTCTTC
V: TRBV6-6; J: TRBJ2-7; D: TRBD1; size: .; CDR3: CASRQVGTGMYEQYF; DNA: TGTGCCAGCCGCCAGGTCGGGACAGGGATGTACGAGCAGTACTTC
V: TRBV28; J: TRBJ2-3; D: .; size: .; CDR3: CASRARGPADTQYF; DNA: TGTGCCAGCAGGGCCAGGGGACCGGCAGATACGCAGTATTTT
V: TRBV29-1; J: TRBJ2-3; D: .; size: many; CDR3: CSGLTAPPEITDTQYF; DNA: TGCAGCGGACTCACGGCCCCTCCAGAGATCACAGATACGCAGTATTTT
V: TRBV13; J: TRBJ1-1; D: .; size: many; CDR3: CASSLGSLETMNTEAFF; DNA: TGTGCCAGCAGCTTAGGCTCCCTCGAAACCATGAACACTGAAGCTTTCTTT
V: TRBV27; J: TRBJ2-5; D: .; size: few; CDR3: CASSLSFQETQYF; DNA: TGTGCCAGCAGTTTATCATTCCAAGAGACCCAGTACTTC
V: TRBV12-3/TRBV12-4; J: TRBJ1-1; D: TRBD1; size: many; CDR3: CASSTDRVNTEAFF; DNA: TGTGCCAGCAGTACGGACAGGGTGAACACTGAAGCTTTCTTT
V: TRBV13; J: TRBJ2-7; D: .; size: .; CDR3: CASSSHEWGDEQYF; DNA: TGTGCCAGCAGCTCCCACGAATGGGGCGACGAGCAGTACTTC
V: TRBV11-2; J: TRBJ2-1; D: TRBD2; size: few; CDR3: CASSITSGGSYNEQFF; DNA: TGTGCCAGCAGCATAACTAGCGGGGGTTCCTACAATGAGCAGTTCTTC
V: TRBV6-2/TRBV6-3; J: TRBJ1-5; D: .; size: many; CDR3: CASSYSISSGLGQPQHF; DNA: TGTGCCAGCAGTTACTCGATTTCTTCAGGGCTAGGGCAGCCCCAGCATTTT
V: TRBV13; J: TRBJ1-1; D: TRBD1; size: many; CDR3: CASSSEQGARTEAFF; DNA: TGTGCCAGCAGCTCCGAACAGGGGGCGCGAACTGAAGCTTTCTTT
V: TRBV14; J: TRBJ1-6; D: .; size: .; CDR3: CASSQFRTSPYNSPLHF; DNA: TGTGCCAGCAGCCAATTCAGGACAAGCCCTTATAATTCACCCCTCCACTTT
V: TRBV21-1; J: TRBJ2-3; D: .; size: few; CDR3: CASSIQVGRDTQYF; DNA: TGTGCCAGCTCTATACAGGTCGGGAGGGATACGCAGTATTTT
V: TRBV9; J: TRBJ2-5; D: .; size: .; CDR3: CASSVGGRAQETRYF; DNA: TGTGCCAGCAGCGTAGGAGGCAGGGCACAAGAGACCCGGTACTTC
V: TRBV12-3/TRBV12-4; J: TRBJ2-2; D: .; size: many; CDR3: CASSLTGPYTGELFF; DNA: TGTGCCAGCAGTTTAACAGGGCCGTACACCGGGGAGCTGTTTTTT
V: TRBV14; J: TRBJ2-1; D: .; size: few; CDR3: CASSQITDYGPQFF; DNA: TGTGCCAGCAGCCAGATCACGGACTACGGGCCCCAGTTCTTC
V: TRBV12-3/TRBV12-4; J: TRBJ2-1; D: TRBD2; size: .; CDR3: CASSGTSGSEEQFF; DNA: TGTGCCAGCAGTGGGACTAGCGGGAGTGAAGAGCAGTTCTTC
V: TRBV4-1; J: TRBJ2-7; D: TRBD1; size: few; CDR3: CASSLSGTGFHGQYF; DNA: TGCGCCAGCAGCCTCTCCGGGACAGGGTTCCACGGGCAGTACTTC
V: TRBV7-9; J: TRBJ2-7; D: .; size: few; CDR3: CASSFSTGNDEQYF; DNA: TGTGCCAGCAGCTTTTCAACAGGGAACGACGAGCAGTACTTC
V: TRBV6-5; J: TRBJ1-1; D: .; size: many; CDR3: CASSYSVGGAAMNTEAFF; DNA: TGTGCCAGCAGTTACTCTGTCGGGGGTGCGGCGATGAACACTGAAGCTTTCTTT
V: TRBV24-1; J: TRBJ2-3; D: TRBD2; size: .; CDR3: CATSDLAASGSWYTQYF; DNA: TGTGCCACCAGTGATTTGGCGGCTAGCGGGAGTTGGTATACGCAGTATTTT
V: TRBV30; J: TRBJ1-3; D: .; size: few; CDR3: CACDNSGNTIYF; DNA: TGTGCCTGCGACAACTCTGGAAACACCATATATTTT
V: TRBV5-1; J: TRBJ2-3; D: .; size: .; CDR3: CASSLQPESTGTQYF; DNA: TGCGCCAGCAGCTTGCAGCCGGAGAGCACAGGTACGCAGTATTTT
V: TRBV2; J: TRBJ2-5; D: .; size: few; CDR3: CASSEPRAAETQYF; DNA: TGTGCCAGCAGTGAACCCAGGGCCGCAGAGACCCAGTACTTC
V: TRBV4-1; J: TRBJ2-1; D: TRBD2; size: few; CDR3: CASSQQTSGSSGEQFF; DNA: TGCGCCAGCAGCCAGCAGACTAGCGGGAGCTCCGGTGAGCAGTTCTTC
V: TRBV5-5; J: TRBJ2-7; D: TRBD2; size: many; CDR3: CASSFGGVLYEQYF; DNA: TGTGCCAGCAGCTTCGGGGGGGTGCTCTACGAGCAGTACTTC
V: TRBV28; J: TRBJ2-6; D: TRBD1; size: .; CDR3: CASSFRGREGANVLTF; DNA: TGTGCCAGCAGTTTCAGGGGGCGGGAAGGGGCCAACGTCCTGACTTTC
V: TRBV6-5; J: TRBJ2-7; D: .; size: .; CDR3: CASSYSIRPSSYEQYF; DNA: TGTGCCAGCAGTTACTCGATACGGCCAAGCTCCTACGAGCAGTACTTC
V: TRBV29-1; J: TRBJ2-3; D: .; size: many; CDR3: CSVDFEGLDTQYF; DNA: TGCAGCGTTGATTTTGAGGGCCTAGATACGCAGTATTTT
V: TRBV7-9; J: TRBJ2-5; D: TRBD2; size: .; CDR3: CASSPRTSGGAVQETQYF; DNA: TGTGCCAGCAGCCCCAGGACTAGCGGGGGGGCCGTCCAAGAGACCCAGTACTTC
V: TRBV23-1; J: TRBJ2-3; D: TRBD1; size: many; CDR3: CASRQTGGIYTDTQYF; DNA: TGCGCCAGCAGACAAACAGGGGGCATATACACAGATACGCAGTATTTT
V: TRBV20-1; J: TRBJ1-5; D: .; size: few; CDR3: CSARVATGQPQHF; DNA: TGCAGTGCTAGAGTGGCTACGGGACAGCCCCAGCATTTT
V: TRBV28; J: TRBJ2-3; D: TRBD2; size: .; CDR3: CASSLGLAGDPDTQYF; DNA: TGTGCCAGCAGTTTGGGACTAGCGGGGGATCCAGATACGCAGTATTTT